Given below is one T cell receptor (beta chain) in context. Its matching antigen is unknown. Measured with immunoSEQ multiplex PCR; TCRdb has only the in-frame clones, and not every one. The table includes 43,000 or so clones, 82% detected once. This record belongs to a study of CD4 T cells in relation to SARS-CoV-2 and coronaviruses. Study-wide background: Convalescent donors were aged about 21 to 80, with median approximately 39 years.

Germline CDR1 and CDR2: MDHEN and SYDVKM. The CDR3 is 18 residues long. Trimming pared 3 bases from V and 3 bases from J, leaving 22 bases between. Sequencing was performed on naive CD4+ T cells from PBMCs, cultured in vitro. As for subset: naive CD4+ T cells isolated by negative enrichment. This clonotype was obtained from an adult with COVID-19. V usage is TRBV28 and J usage is TRBJ2-3, with a tentative D call TRBD1 (5 bases). The CDR3 DNA reads TGTGCCAGCAGTTTTCAGAGGCTTCAGGGATTAGGAACAGATACGCAGTATTTT. It codes for CASSFQRLQGLGTDTQYF. The complete variable domain, with remaining parts taken from reference TRBV28 and TRBJ2-3, reads DVKVTQSSRYLVKRTGEKVFLECVQDMDHENMFWYRQDPGLGLRLIYFSYDVKMKEKGDIPEGYSVSREKKERFSLILESASTNQTSMYLCASSFQRLQGLGTDTQYFGPGTRLTVL.